Detailed here is one T cell receptor beta chain. The antigen remains undetermined. Data came from immunoSEQ multiplex PCR; TCRdb stores just in-frame clones and leaves some out. The sample shows just over 70,000 clones, about 87% of them seen only once. The data are from a study of graft-versus-host responses after intestinal transplantation. The germline V gene encodes CDR1 SNHLY and CDR2 FYNNEI. Trimming took 6 bases from V and 10 from J; bases not matched to a gene: 13. The CDR3 extends over 15 amino acids. The gene calls are TRBV2 and TRBJ1-5, with 9 bases matching TRBD1. The origin of this receptor is a human donor who was the organ donor for an intestinal transplant. This material consisted of unstimulated CD4+ T cells sorted from spleen or lymph node cells, taken before transplant. The CDR3 protein is CASSGIQGAGTPQHF. CDR3 bases: TGTGCCAGCAGCGGCATACAGGGGGCAGGAACTCCCCAGCATTTT. The full variable domain, rest sourced from reference TRBV2 and TRBJ1-5, is EPEVTQTPSHQVTQMGQEVILRCVPISNHLYFYWYRQILGQKVEFLVSFYNNEISEKSEIFDDQFSVERPDGSNFTLKIRSTKLEDSAMYFCASSGIQGAGTPQHFGDGTRLSIL.